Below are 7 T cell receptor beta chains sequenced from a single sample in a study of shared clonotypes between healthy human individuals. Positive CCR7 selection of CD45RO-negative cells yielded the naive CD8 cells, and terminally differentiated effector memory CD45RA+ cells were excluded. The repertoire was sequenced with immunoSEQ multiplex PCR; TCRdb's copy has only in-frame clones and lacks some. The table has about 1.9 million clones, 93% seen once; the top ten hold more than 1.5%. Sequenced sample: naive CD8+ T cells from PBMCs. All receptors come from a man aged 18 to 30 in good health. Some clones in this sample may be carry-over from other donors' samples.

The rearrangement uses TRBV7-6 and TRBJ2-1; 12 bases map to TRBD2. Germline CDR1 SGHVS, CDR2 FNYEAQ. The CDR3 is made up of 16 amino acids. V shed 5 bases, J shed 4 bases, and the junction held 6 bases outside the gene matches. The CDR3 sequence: CASSRLAGVIYNEQFF. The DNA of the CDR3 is TGTGCCAGCAGCCGACTAGCGGGAGTAATATACAATGAGCAGTTCTTC.

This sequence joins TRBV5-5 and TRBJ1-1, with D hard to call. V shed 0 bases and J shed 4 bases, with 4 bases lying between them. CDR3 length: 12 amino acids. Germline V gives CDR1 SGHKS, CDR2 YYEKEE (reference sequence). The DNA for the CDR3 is TGTGCCAGCAGCTTGGACGGCACTGAAGCTTTCTTT. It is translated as CASSLDGTEAFF. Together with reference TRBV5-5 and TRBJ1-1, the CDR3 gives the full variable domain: DAGVTQSPTHLIKTRGQQVTLRCSPISGHKSVSWYQQVLGQGPQFIFQYYEKEERGRGNFPDRFSARQFPNYSSELNVNALLLGDSALYLCASSLDGTEAFFGQGTRLTVV.

CDR3 sequence: CASSLGPGGTSSYEQYF. In DNA form, the CDR3 reads TGTGCCAGCAGCTTGGGTCCCGGGGGGACCAGCTCCTACGAGCAGTACTTC. V gene TRBV5-5 combines with J gene TRBJ2-7; 7 bases agree with TRBD2. V shed 0 bases and J 0 bases; nucleotides not matched to a gene: 9. The CDR3 length is 17 residues. CDR1 and CDR2 (germline): SGHKS, YYEKEE (reference sequence).

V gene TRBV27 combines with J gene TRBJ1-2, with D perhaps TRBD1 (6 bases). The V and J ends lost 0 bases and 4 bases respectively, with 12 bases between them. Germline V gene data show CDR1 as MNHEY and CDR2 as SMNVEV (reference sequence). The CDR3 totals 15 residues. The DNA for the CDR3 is TGTGCCAGCAGTTTATCGAAGGGGGGCGGCTATGGCTACACCTTC. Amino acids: CASSLSKGGGYGYTF.

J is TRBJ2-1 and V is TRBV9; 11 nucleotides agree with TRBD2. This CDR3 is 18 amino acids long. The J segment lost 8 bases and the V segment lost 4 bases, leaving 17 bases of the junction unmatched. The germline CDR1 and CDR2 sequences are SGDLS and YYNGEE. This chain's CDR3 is CASSPQGVLAGGSDEQFF. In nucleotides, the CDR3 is TGTGCCAGCAGCCCTCAAGGGGTGCTAGCGGGAGGTTCGGATGAGCAGTTCTTC.

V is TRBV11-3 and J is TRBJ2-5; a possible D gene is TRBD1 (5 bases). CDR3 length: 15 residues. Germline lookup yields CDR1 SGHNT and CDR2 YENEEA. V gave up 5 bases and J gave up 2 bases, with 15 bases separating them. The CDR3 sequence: CASSPRVGAQETQYF. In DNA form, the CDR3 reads TGTGCCAGCAGCCCAAGGGTAGGGGCTCAAGAGACCCAGTACTTC.

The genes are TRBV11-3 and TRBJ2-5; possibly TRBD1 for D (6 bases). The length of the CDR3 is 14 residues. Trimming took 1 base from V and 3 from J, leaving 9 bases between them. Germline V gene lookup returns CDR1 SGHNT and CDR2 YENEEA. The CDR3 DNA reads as TGTGCCAGCAGCTTAGGGGCAGGGGAAGAGACCCAGTACTTC. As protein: CASSLGAGEETQYF.